One and the same sample provided the 24 T cell receptor beta chains below, sequenced in a study of long-term antiretroviral therapy in people with HIV. Researchers report immunoSEQ v3.0 was run at survey level. Produced via immunoSEQ multiplex PCR; TCRdb's table is partial and in-frame only. The sample yields fewer than 35,000 clones, roughly 85% seen once. The source was unsorted PBMCs, collected roughly 3.3 years after starting antiretroviral therapy. The receptors stem from a man younger than 30 with HIV.

V gene TRBV19 combines with J gene TRBJ2-7; D ambiguous. The CDR3 has 14 residues. The V and J ends lost 0 bases and 3 bases respectively, with 9 bases between them. The germline V gene encodes CDR1 LNHDA and CDR2 SQIVND (reference sequence). DNA of the CDR3: TGTGCCAGTAGTATAGAGGACGGAATCTACGAGCAGTACTTC. Translated, it gives CASSIEDGIYEQYF.

This rearrangement joins TRBV19 to TRBJ2-7; D gene unclear. Germline lookup yields CDR1 LNHDA and CDR2 SQIVND (reference sequence). The CDR3 length is 13 residues. The V end was cut by 6 bases, the J end by 5 bases, with 14 bases between. In DNA, the CDR3 is TGTGCCAGTAGCAGGCCCGGTCTCGACGAGCAGTACTTC. This gives the protein CASSRPGLDEQYF.

This chain joins TRBV7-7 and TRBJ2-7; 8 nucleotides line up with TRBD1. Germline V lookup: CDR1 SSHAT, CDR2 FNYEAQ (reference sequence). J was trimmed by 7 bases and V by 7 bases; bases with no gene match: 12. The CDR3 contains 14 residues. In DNA, the CDR3 is TGTGCCAGCACCTCTGGGGACAGGACTTGGGAGCAGTACTTC. Protein: CASTSGDRTWEQYF.

This CDR3 is CASSPGQGPFPHSGNTIYF. The CDR3, as DNA: TGCGCCAGCAGCCCCGGACAGGGGCCTTTTCCCCACTCTGGAAACACCATATATTTT. The rearrangement uses TRBV5-1 and TRBJ1-3, with 9 bases matching TRBD1. The CDR3 is 19 residues long. V shed 4 bases, J shed 0 bases, and the junction held 14 bases outside the gene matches. The V gene's germline CDR1 is SGHRS and CDR2 YFSETQ.

This clone was seen a few times. This chain joins TRBV7-8 and TRBJ1-5; D is unclear. Trimming removed 1 base at V and 0 bases at J, with 7 bases between. The CDR3 sequence is 15 residues long. CDR1 SGHVS and CDR2 FQNEAQ come from the germline V gene. The CDR3 DNA is TGTGCCAGCAGCTTAGGGACCGATAGCAATCAGCCCCAGCATTTT. Residues: CASSLGTDSNQPQHF.

This clone was counted a single time. This chain joins TRBV19 and TRBJ2-3, with 10 positions matching TRBD2. V trimming: 4 bases; J trimming: 0 bases; junction bases outside the gene matches: 1. In germline, CDR1 is LNHDA, CDR2 SQIVND (reference sequence). The length of the CDR3 is 15 residues. The DNA for the CDR3 is TGTGCCAGTAGTAGGACTAGCGGTAGCACAGATACGCAGTATTTT. It translates to CASSRTSGSTDTQYF.

The chain has TRBV19 and TRBJ2-3; D call uncertain. The CDR3 loop spans 14 amino acids. CDR1 is LNHDA, CDR2 SQIVND, per germline (reference sequence). Trimming removed 8 bases from V and 1 base from J, with 13 bases in between. CDR3 region: CASSYRVGTDTQYF. CDR3 coding DNA: TGTGCCAGTTCTTATCGGGTAGGCACAGATACGCAGTATTTT.

The chain is built from TRBV18 and TRBJ2-7, with TRBD1 identical over 7 bases. V lost 0 bases to trimming and J lost 3 bases; unmatched junction nucleotides: 5. The V gene's germline CDR1 is KGHSH and CDR2 LQKENI. The CDR3 covers 15 residues. CDR3 sequence (DNA): TGTGCCAGCTCACCACCCGGGACAGCGATCTACGAGCAGTACTTC. Translating gives CASSPPGTAIYEQYF.

The chain is built from TRBV6-5 and TRBJ1-1, with D tentatively TRBD1 (6 bases). CDR3 length: 16 amino acids. CDR1 is MNHEY, CDR2 SVGAGI, per germline. Trimming shortened V by 4 bases and J by 7 bases, and 22 bases separated the two germline ends. CDR3 in DNA: TGTGCCAGCAGTTCCTACCCCACCGACAGGCCCCGTGAAGCTTTCTTT. This encodes CASSSYPTDRPREAFF.

The chain is built from TRBV14 and TRBJ2-7; D possibly corresponds to TRBD1 (6 bases). Germline assignment: CDR1 SGHDN and CDR2 FVKESK. The length of the CDR3 is 13 residues. The germline V and J ends were trimmed by 4 bases and 10 bases, with 17 bases remaining between them. The CDR3 spells CASSRVDSPSQYF. CDR3 nucleotide sequence: TGTGCCAGCAGCCGCGTGGACAGTCCAAGTCAGTACTTC.

The chain is built from TRBV27 and TRBJ2-6; no clear D gene. The ends were cut back, 4 bases at V and 0 bases at J, with 7 bases in the middle. The germline V gene has CDR1 MNHEY and CDR2 SMNVEV (reference sequence). CDR3 length: 15 residues. DNA of the CDR3: TGTGCCAGCAGTTCTTACCGCTCTGGGGCCAACGTCCTGACTTTC. Amino acid sequence: CASSSYRSGANVLTF.

The chain links TRBV6-4 to TRBJ1-2, with unresolved D. Germline CDR1 is MRHNA and CDR2 is SNTAGT. V lost 0 bases and J lost 8, with 7 bases in between. CDR3 length: 12 amino acids. In DNA, the CDR3 is TGTGCCAGCAGTGACTCAAGTCGCGGCTACACCTTC. Encoded protein: CASSDSSRGYTF.

V gene TRBV6-8 combines with J gene TRBJ2-1; no clear D gene. This CDR3 comprises 10 residues. Germline V gene sequence: CDR1 MNHGY, CDR2 SAAAGT. The V gene lost 7 bases and the J gene lost 6 bases, with 4 bases spanning the gap. CDR3 DNA: TGTGCCAGCATGGGCAATGAGCAGTTCTTC. As protein: CASMGNEQFF.

The chain couples TRBV25-1 to TRBJ1-1; D remains ambiguous. Looked up from germline, CDR1 is MGHDK and CDR2 is SYGVNS. The V end was cut by 6 bases, the J end by 1 base, with 12 bases between. The CDR3 totals 14 residues. CDR3 region: CASRGNGPNTEAFF. The CDR3 DNA is TGTGCCAGCAGAGGCAACGGCCCGAACACTGAAGCTTTCTTT.

The chain couples TRBV5-4 to TRBJ2-5; 10 bases line up with TRBD2. V dropped 4 bases and J dropped 2; count of bases not matched to a gene: 5. Germline-derived CDR1 and CDR2 are SGHNT and YYREEE (reference sequence). The length of the CDR3 is 15 residues. CDR3 residues: CASSPRTSGQETQYF. The CDR3, as DNA: TGTGCCAGCAGCCCCCGGACTAGCGGACAAGAGACCCAGTACTTC.

The chain recombines TRBV7-3 with TRBJ2-7, with 9 bases identical to TRBD2. The CDR3 spans 14 residues. Germline V gives CDR1 SGHTA, CDR2 FQGTGA. J was trimmed by 6 bases and V by 2 bases; bases with no gene match: 5. CDR3 coding DNA: TGTGCCAGCAGCTTAGGCGGGACTAGCTCCGAGCAGTACTTC. It encodes CASSLGGTSSEQYF.

The chain couples TRBV15 to TRBJ1-2; the D is unclear. Trimming removed 2 bases from V and 3 bases from J, with 7 bases in between. The CDR3 is made up of 13 amino acids. CDR1 is LNHNV, CDR2 YYDKDF, per germline (reference sequence). The CDR3 DNA follows: TGTGCCACCAGCAGATCAGGAGACTATGGCTACACCTTC. Translated, it gives CATSRSGDYGYTF.

This chain links TRBV7-6 with TRBJ2-2; 8 positions match TRBD1. Germline CDR1 reads SGHVS; CDR2 reads FNYEAQ. The V segment lost 5 bases and the J segment 4 bases; nucleotides outside the gene matches: 9. This CDR3 region has 16 residues. The CDR3 DNA reads TGTGCCAGCAGCCCATTCCAGGGGGCGTCCACCGGGGAGCTGTTTTTT. Its protein is CASSPFQGASTGELFF.

The chain uses TRBV7-9 and TRBJ2-2; D call uncertain. Germline V gene data show CDR1 as SEHNR and CDR2 as FQNEAQ (reference sequence). The CDR3 runs 15 residues. The V gene lost 3 bases and the J gene lost 2 bases, with 10 bases spanning the gap. The CDR3 loop is CASSLGEINTGELFF. The CDR3 bases are TGTGCCAGCAGCTTGGGCGAGATCAACACCGGGGAGCTGTTTTTT.

The chain uses TRBV9 and TRBJ2-7; D possibly corresponds to TRBD2 (7 bases). CDR1 SGDLS and CDR2 YYNGEE come from the germline V gene. This CDR3 comprises 13 residues. The germline V and J ends were trimmed by 3 bases and 5 bases, with 12 bases remaining between them. CDR3 DNA: TGTGCCAGCAGCGCGGGCGGGGGCGACGAGCAGTACTTC. It is translated as CASSAGGGDEQYF.

The sample holds a few counts of this clone. The CDR3 DNA reads as TGTGCCAGCAGCTTGAACAGGGGGCCCGAAAAACTGTTTTTT. Translating it yields CASSLNRGPEKLFF. This rearrangement joins TRBV7-2 to TRBJ1-4; 9 bases align to TRBD1. Germline assignment: CDR1 SGHTA and CDR2 FQGNSA. J gave up 8 bases and V 3 bases, and 4 bases lay outside the gene matches. The CDR3 covers 14 residues.

The V call is TRBV4-1, the J call TRBJ2-7, with 10 bases matching TRBD1. CDR3 length: 13 residues. Germline values: CDR1 MGHRA, CDR2 YSYEKL. Trimming cost V 7 bases and J 7 bases; bases outside gene matches: 7. The CDR3, as DNA: TGCGCCAGCACCGGGACAGGGGCCCTGGAGCAGTACTTC. Protein: CASTGTGALEQYF.

The J gene is TRBJ1-2, the V gene TRBV6-1; possible D gene TRBD1, 5 bases. Trimming took off 2 bases at V and 7 bases at J, with 11 bases between the two ends. Germline CDR1 MNHNS, CDR2 SASEGT. The CDR3 totals 13 residues. The CDR3 nucleotides are TGTGCCAGCAGTGAATTCGGGGCGGGTGGCTACACCTTC. The encoded protein is CASSEFGAGGYTF.

This clone was picked up a small number of times. The chain employs TRBV4-2 and TRBJ2-7; D is ambiguous. Germline lookup yields CDR1 LGHNA and CDR2 YNFKEQ. The V gene lost 4 bases and the J gene lost 6 bases, with 7 bases spanning the gap. CDR3 length equals 11 residues. CDR3 in DNA: TGTGCCAGCAGCCTAGGATCCGAGCAGTACTTC. Residues: CASSLGSEQYF.